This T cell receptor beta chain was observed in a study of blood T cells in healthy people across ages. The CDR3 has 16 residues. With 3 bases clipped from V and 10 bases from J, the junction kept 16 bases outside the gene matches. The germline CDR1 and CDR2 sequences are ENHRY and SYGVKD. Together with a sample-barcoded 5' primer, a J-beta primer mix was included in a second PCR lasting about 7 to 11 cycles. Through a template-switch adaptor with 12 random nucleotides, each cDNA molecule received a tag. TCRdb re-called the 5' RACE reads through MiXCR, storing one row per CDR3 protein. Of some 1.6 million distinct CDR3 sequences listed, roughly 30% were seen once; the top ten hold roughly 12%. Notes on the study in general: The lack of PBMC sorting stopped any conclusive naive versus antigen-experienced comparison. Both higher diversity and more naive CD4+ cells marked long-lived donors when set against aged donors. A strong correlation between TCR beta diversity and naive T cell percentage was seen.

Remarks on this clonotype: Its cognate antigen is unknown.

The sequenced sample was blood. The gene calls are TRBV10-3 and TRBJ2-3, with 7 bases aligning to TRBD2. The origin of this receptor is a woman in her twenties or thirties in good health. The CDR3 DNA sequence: TGTGCCATCAGTGAACCCGGACTAGTGGGGGATCAATCGCAGTATTTT. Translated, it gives CAISEPGLVGDQSQYF.